Each of the 23 T cell receptor beta chains below was sequenced from the same sample in a study of T cell repertoires in aging, cancer and after chemotherapy. TRB rearrangements spanning V, D and J were amplified using mixed TRB-A/B primers. TCRdb fed the multiplex PCR reads into MiXCR, producing one record per CDR3 protein. The repertoire holds about 1,600 distinct CDR3 sequences, 23% seen once, with roughly 70% in the top ten. The template was genomic DNA from peripheral blood, not RNA. Sequenced: blood. The source is a human donor with a solid tumor.

A few counts support this clonotype. One end of the junction is discordant with germline, which a read error may explain. The chain links TRBV5-4 to TRBJ1-2; 9 positions agree with TRBD1. This CDR3 is built from 16 residues. Germline V CDR1 and CDR2: SGHNT, YYREEE (reference sequence). CDR3 residues: CASSLGQGVSLYGYTF. The CDR3 DNA sequence: TGTGCCAGCAGTTTGGGACAGGGTGTTTCCCTCTATGGCTACACCTTC.

This clonotype is medium-sized. J is TRBJ2-3 and V is TRBV6-2 or TRBV6-3, with a tentative D call TRBD1 (5 bases). The CDR3 has 14 amino acids. The germline V gene has CDR1 MNHEY and CDR2 SVGEGT. V was cut by 6 bases and J by 2 bases, with 12 bases left in between. The CDR3 nucleotides read TGTGCCAGCAGCGACAGAGAATTCACAGATACGCAGTATTTT. Residues: CASSDREFTDTQYF.

This clonotype rates as medium-sized. V gene TRBV18 combines with J gene TRBJ2-7; no firm D call. The CDR3 extends over 13 amino acids. CDR1 and CDR2 from the germline V gene are KGHSH and LQKENI. Trimming stripped 1 base from V and 2 bases from J, with 6 bases between. Here the CDR3 reads CASSPRITYEQYF. For the CDR3, the DNA is TGTGCCAGCTCACCACGCATAACCTACGAGCAGTACTTC.

This clonotype was counted once. This may come from a read error, since a much larger clone is one base off. The V and J genes are TRBV10-3 and TRBJ1-4, with 7 positions matching TRBD1. V shed 5 bases and J 11 bases; nucleotides not matched to a gene: 11. Germline loops: CDR1 ENHRY, CDR2 SYGVKD. This CDR3 spans 14 amino acids. CDR3 sequence (DNA): TGTGCCATCAGTTTCACAGGGGCCCGGACGAAACTGTTTTTT. Protein product: CAISFTGARTKLFF.

Sample share makes this clonotype medium-sized. The J gene is TRBJ2-1, the V gene TRBV19; D unresolved. CDR3 length: 14 residues. Germline V lookup: CDR1 LNHDA, CDR2 SQIVND (reference sequence). The ends were cut back, 5 bases at V and 10 bases at J, with 18 bases in the middle. CDR3: CASSLRPGSVEQFF. The CDR3 DNA reads as TGTGCCAGTAGTCTCAGACCCGGTTCAGTCGAGCAGTTCTTC.

This rearrangement joins TRBV5-4 to TRBJ1-2; 7 nucleotides line up with TRBD1. The CDR3 extends over 12 amino acids. Germline CDR1 reads SGHNT; CDR2 reads YYREEE (reference sequence). J was trimmed by 6 bases and V by 4 bases; bases with no gene match: 3. This CDR3 is CASSLGTDGYTF. The CDR3 nucleotides are TGTGCCAGCAGCCTGGGGACAGATGGCTACACCTTC.

This clonotype has more than one count but fewer than ten. This rearrangement joins TRBV6-5 to TRBJ1-2; D is ambiguous. The germline V gene has CDR1 MNHEY and CDR2 SVGAGI. V lost 8 bases, J lost 4 bases, and 11 bases lay in between. There are 12 residues in the CDR3. CDR3 coding DNA: TGTGCCAGCCACGGGTCCTCCTATGGCTACACCTTC. It encodes CASHGSSYGYTF.

The chain recombines TRBV6-5 with TRBJ1-4; 10 bases fit TRBD1. This CDR3 comprises 17 residues. V lost 4 bases and J lost 6; bases outside the gene matches: 11. Germline CDR1 reads MNHEY; CDR2 reads SVGAGI. This CDR3 reads CASSSLSGTGEDEKLFF. CDR3 coding DNA: TGTGCCAGCAGTTCTTTATCCGGGACAGGGGAAGATGAAAAACTGTTTTTT.

Comment on this clonotype: With a much larger clone just one base away, this may be a read error. The chain recombines TRBV19 with TRBJ2-1; D is possibly TRBD1 or TRBD2 (6 bases each). The CDR3 is made up of 15 amino acids. CDR1 and CDR2 from the germline V gene are LNHDA and SQIVND (reference sequence). CDR3 residues: CASSIEGGSYNDQFF. The DNA of the CDR3 is TGTGCCAGTAGTATAGAGGGGGGCTCCTACAATGATCAGTTCTTC.

The J gene is TRBJ2-7, the V gene TRBV6-2 or TRBV6-3; 12 nucleotides match TRBD2. The length of the CDR3 is 15 residues. V was pared by 2 bases and J by 3 bases, with 2 bases of the junction left unmatched. CDR1 and CDR2 (germline): MNHEY, SVGEGT. The CDR3 loop reads CASSYVTSGGYEQYF. The DNA for the CDR3 is TGTGCCAGCAGTTACGTGACTAGCGGGGGCTACGAGCAGTACTTC.

The chain links TRBV5-8 to TRBJ2-7, with a weak D call TRBD1 (6 bases). Germline assignment: CDR1 SGHTS and CDR2 YDEGEE. The germline V and J ends were trimmed by 4 bases and 2 bases, with 10 bases remaining between them. CDR3 length: 13 amino acids. Here the CDR3 reads CASSIGQPYEQYF. CDR3 bases: TGTGCCAGCAGCATTGGACAGCCCTACGAGCAGTACTTC.

A remark on this clonotype: This clone may be a read error of a much larger clone one base away. The rearrangement joins TRBV19 to TRBJ1-1; perhaps TRBD1 as D (5 bases). Germline CDR1 and CDR2: LNHDA and SQIVND (reference sequence). Trimming took off 8 bases at V and 1 base at J, with 17 bases between the two ends. This CDR3 has 15 amino acids. CDR3 residues: CASCAPGAANTEAFF. CDR3 nucleotides: TGTGCCAGTTGTGCCCCCGGGGCGGCGAACACTGAAGCTTTCTTT.

This clonotype is medium-sized by share. The V gene is TRBV29-1, the J gene TRBJ1-2; maybe TRBD1 (5 bases). Germline assignment: CDR1 SQVTM and CDR2 ANQGSEA. This CDR3 has 12 amino acids. Trimming pared 6 bases from V and 4 bases from J, leaving 12 bases between. The CDR3 reads CSVGGGTYGYTF. The CDR3 DNA is TGCAGCGTCGGCGGTGGGACCTATGGCTACACCTTC. The variable domain in full, completed from reference TRBV29-1 and TRBJ1-2, reads SAVISQKPSRDICQRGTSLTIQCQVDSQVTMMFWYRQQPGQSLTLIATANQGSEATYESGFVIDKFPISRPNLTFSTLTVSNMSPEDSSIYLCSVGGGTYGYTFGSGTRLTVV.

This clonotype is medium-sized in the sample. The J gene is TRBJ2-3, the V gene TRBV5-5, with TRBD2 identical over 9 bases. Per the germline V gene, CDR1 is SGHKS and CDR2 is YYEKEE (reference sequence). With 9 bases clipped from V and 2 bases from J, the junction kept 7 bases outside the gene matches. This CDR3 is 14 amino acids long. CDR3 sequence reads: CATKRGAITDTQYF. CDR3 coding DNA: TGTGCCACCAAGCGGGGGGCTATCACAGATACGCAGTATTTT.

This clonotype ranks as medium-sized. The gene calls are TRBV19 and TRBJ2-2; D is possibly TRBD1 or TRBD2 (5 bases each). CDR1 and CDR2 (germline): LNHDA, SQIVND (reference sequence). Trimming stripped 5 bases from V and 4 bases from J, with 14 bases between. There are 15 residues in the CDR3. The CDR3 spells CASSQGRAGTGELFF. The CDR3 DNA is TGTGCCAGTAGTCAGGGCAGGGCGGGCACCGGGGAGCTGTTTTTT.

The chain recombines TRBV12-3 or TRBV12-4 with TRBJ1-4; D not resolved. The CDR3 totals 13 residues. Trimming took 6 bases from V and 8 from J, leaving 13 bases between them. CDR3 bases: TGTGCCAGCAGCGCCGAGACCGGGGAAAAACTGTTTTTT. Protein: CASSAETGEKLFF.

This clonotype qualifies as medium-sized. V usage is TRBV6-5 and J usage is TRBJ1-4; maybe TRBD1 (5 bases). V lost 4 bases and J 5 bases, leaving 17 bases between the germline ends. CDR3 length: 16 residues. CDR1 and CDR2 from the germline V gene are MNHEY and SVGAGI. This chain's CDR3 is CASSSLPPGGNEKLFF. The CDR3 DNA is TGTGCCAGCAGTTCCCTACCACCTGGGGGAAATGAAAAACTGTTTTTT.

In its sample, this clonotype is medium-sized. The chain couples TRBV29-1 to TRBJ2-7, with 11 bases fitting TRBD2. V trimming: 6 bases; J trimming: 4 bases; junction bases outside the gene matches: 11. This CDR3 comprises 15 residues. Germline CDR1 is SQVTM and CDR2 is ANQGSEA. CDR3 amino acids: CSVAALAGVGYEQYF. The CDR3 coding sequence is TGCAGCGTGGCCGCACTAGCGGGGGTGGGTTACGAGCAGTACTTC.

The CDR3, as DNA: TGTGCCAGCAGCTTAGATCGGCAGCTTAATTCACCCCTCCACTTT. Protein: CASSLDRQLNSPLHF. The chain links TRBV11-2 to TRBJ1-6; D ambiguous. V lost 0 bases to trimming and J lost 6 bases, with 9 bases between them. Looked up from germline, CDR1 is SGHAT and CDR2 is FQNNGV. The CDR3 is made up of 15 amino acids.

By share, this clonotype ranks as medium-sized. V gene TRBV19 combines with J gene TRBJ2-3; 12 bases map to TRBD2. Trimming removed 7 bases from V and 0 bases from J; junction bases left unmatched: 8. The CDR3 runs 17 residues. Germline-derived CDR1 and CDR2 are LNHDA and SQIVND (reference sequence). CDR3 sequence: CASIPTSGGSSTDTQYF. DNA for the CDR3: TGTGCCAGTATACCGACTAGCGGGGGCTCTAGCACAGATACGCAGTATTTT.

This rearrangement joins TRBV20-1 to TRBJ2-2; D may be TRBD2 (6 bases). Germline CDR1 is DFQATT and CDR2 is SNEGSKA (reference sequence). Trimming left V 0 bases short and J 1 base short, with 12 bases between. This CDR3 region has 16 residues. The CDR3 nucleotides are TGCAGTGCTAGAGATCGATGGCGGGAGAACACCGGGGAGCTGTTTTTT. Translating it yields CSARDRWRENTGELFF.

This clonotype rates as medium-sized. V usage is TRBV12-3 or TRBV12-4 and J usage is TRBJ2-1, with TRBD2 matching over 8 bases. This CDR3 has 19 residues. The junction had 13 bases not matched to a gene; V was cut back by 3 bases and J by 0 bases. The CDR3 spells CASSFWRGVSTVSYNEQFF. The CDR3 DNA reads as TGTGCCAGCAGTTTCTGGCGGGGGGTCTCGACCGTCTCCTACAATGAGCAGTTCTTC.

V gene TRBV24-1 combines with J gene TRBJ2-1, with TRBD2 matching over 7 bases. CDR1 is KGHDR, CDR2 SFDVKD, per germline. The CDR3 extends over 17 amino acids. Trimming at V came to 6 bases and at J to 1 base, leaving 11 bases not matched to a gene. CDR3 region: CATSTSRGEVSYNEQFF. The CDR3 nucleotides read TGTGCCACCAGTACCTCACGGGGGGAGGTGTCCTACAATGAGCAGTTCTTC.